This T cell receptor beta chain came from a study of blood T cell repertoires in COVID-19 (dated by TCRdb to 2020 to 2022). For context, the study as a whole: Collaborator samples came from the United States, Italy and Spain and covered acute and convalescent phases of COVID-19. The prospective study material was composed of cDNA or gDNA derived from T cells, B-cell-depleted T cells, or PBMCs. The dataset comprised deeply sampled blood TCRbeta repertoires from subjects exposed to, actively infected with, or recovered from COVID-19. The repertoires were released in a freely available public database intended as a resource for research on the immune response to SARS-CoV-2. Samples came from the ongoing ImmuneRACE study (first 160 participants) plus 1,254 subjects from 6 global collaborators. Nearly every sample came with metadata listing a de-identified subject ID, COVID-19 status, age in years and sex. Where available, HLA class I and class II types were taken from metadata supplied by the sample provider and were not determined by assay-based typing.

TCRbeta CDR3 regions were amplified from genomic DNA using the immunoSEQ Assay, a bias-controlled multiplex PCR. From the authors' description of their analysis: The number of nucleated cells in each sample was estimated by amplification of reference gene primers within the assay. Sequence reads were collapsed and filtered to measure the absolute abundance of every unique TCRbeta CDR3 rearrangement. Productive Simpson clonality was computed per sample as the square root of Simpson's diversity index over productive rearrangements. TCRdb took this table from immuneACCESS and kept in-frame rearrangements with V and J called. Such tables lack part of the clones; where checked against another copy, unresolved V genes explain under half of the gap, and the rest is unexplained. From that table come the V and J calls and clone size; the DNA was used to work out D and trimming. Across this sample there are tens of thousands of clones, with over 80% seen only once. The ten top clones hold approximately 12% of the sample.

The CDR3 has 16 amino acids, counting the end cysteine and phenylalanine. Here the CDR3 DNA is all that survives: 48 bases in frame from base 1. The germline V gene supplies CDR1 LGHNA and CDR2 YSLEER. V is reduced by 1 base and J by 4 bases, leaving a spacing of 14 bases between them. This clone was observed a single time. The specificity of this receptor is unknown. Base qualities are not recorded, but no much larger clone differs from it by a single base. Each collaborating institution followed its own protocols to collect whole blood in K2EDTA tubes. For TCRbeta analysis, collaborators shipped samples in one of three forms: frozen whole blood, isolated PBMCs, or DNA extracted from either of those sample types. Findings and caveats that apply to the study as a whole: The quantity of clinical and demographic metadata differed by source and by participant and was supplied without curation.

The V and J genes are TRBV4-3 and TRBJ1-5; TRBD1 is a weak D gene call, 6 bases matching. This TCR was sampled from a human donor with active COVID-19. The donor label of this sample is uncertain. Sequenced input: peripheral blood. The CDR3 region: CASSQARGRVNQPQHF. Read as DNA, the sequence is TGCGCCAGCAGCCAAGCGAGGGGGAGGGTAAATCAGCCCCAGCATTTT.